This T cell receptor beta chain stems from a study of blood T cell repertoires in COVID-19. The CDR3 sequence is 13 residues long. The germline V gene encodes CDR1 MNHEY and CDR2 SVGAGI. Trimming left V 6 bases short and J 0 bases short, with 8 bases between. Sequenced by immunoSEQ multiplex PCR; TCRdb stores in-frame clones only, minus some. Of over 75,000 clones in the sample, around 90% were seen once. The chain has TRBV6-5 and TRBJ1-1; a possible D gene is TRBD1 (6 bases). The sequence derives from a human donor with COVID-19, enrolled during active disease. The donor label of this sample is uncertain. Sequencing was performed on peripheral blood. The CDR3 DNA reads TGTGCCAGCAGGGGGGCCGTGAACACTGAAGCTTTCTTT. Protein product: CASRGAVNTEAFF.